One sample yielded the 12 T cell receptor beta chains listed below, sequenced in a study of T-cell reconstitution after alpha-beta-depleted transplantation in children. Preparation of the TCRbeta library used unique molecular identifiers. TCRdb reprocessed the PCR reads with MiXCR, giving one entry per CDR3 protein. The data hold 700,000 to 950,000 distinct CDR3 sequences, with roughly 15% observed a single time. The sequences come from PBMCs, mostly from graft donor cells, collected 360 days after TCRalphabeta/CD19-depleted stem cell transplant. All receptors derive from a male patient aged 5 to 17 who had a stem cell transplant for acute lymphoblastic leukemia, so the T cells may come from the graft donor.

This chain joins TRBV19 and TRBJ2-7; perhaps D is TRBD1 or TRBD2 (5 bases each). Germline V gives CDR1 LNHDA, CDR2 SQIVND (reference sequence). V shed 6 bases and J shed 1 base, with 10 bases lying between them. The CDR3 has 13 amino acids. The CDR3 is CASRGDGSYEQYF. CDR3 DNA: TGTGCCAGTAGAGGGGACGGATCCTACGAGCAGTACTTC.

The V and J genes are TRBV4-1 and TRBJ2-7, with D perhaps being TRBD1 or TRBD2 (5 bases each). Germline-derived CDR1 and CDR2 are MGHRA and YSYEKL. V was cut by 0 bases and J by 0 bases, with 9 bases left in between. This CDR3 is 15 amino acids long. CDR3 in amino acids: CASSQEGEHSYEQYF. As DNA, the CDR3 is TGCGCCAGCAGCCAAGAGGGGGAACACTCCTACGAGCAGTACTTC.

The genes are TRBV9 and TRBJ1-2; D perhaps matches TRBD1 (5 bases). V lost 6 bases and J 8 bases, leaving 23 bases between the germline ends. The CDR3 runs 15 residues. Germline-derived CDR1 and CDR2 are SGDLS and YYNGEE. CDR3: CASTMGQQRDQGYTF. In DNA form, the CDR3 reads TGTGCCAGCACCATGGGGCAGCAAAGAGATCAGGGCTACACCTTC.

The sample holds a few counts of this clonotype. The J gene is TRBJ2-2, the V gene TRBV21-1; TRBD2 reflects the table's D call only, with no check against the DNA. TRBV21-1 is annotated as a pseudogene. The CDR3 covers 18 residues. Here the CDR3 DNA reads TGTGCCAGCAGCAACCCACCGACTAGCGAAGCGAACACCGGGGAGCTGTTTTTT. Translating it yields CASSNPPTSEANTGELFF.

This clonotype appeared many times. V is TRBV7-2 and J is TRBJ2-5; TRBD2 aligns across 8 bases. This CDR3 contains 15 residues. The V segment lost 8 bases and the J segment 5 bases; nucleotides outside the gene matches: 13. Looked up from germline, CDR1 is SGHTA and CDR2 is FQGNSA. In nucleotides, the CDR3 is TGTGCCAGCTCCTATCAGGGACTAGGGGGGGAGACCCAGTACTTC. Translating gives CASSYQGLGGETQYF.

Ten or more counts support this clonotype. CDR3 sequence (DNA): TGCGCCAGCAGCCAAGAGTTAGGCTACGAGCAGTACTTC. This codes for CASSQELGYEQYF. The chain couples TRBV4-1 to TRBJ2-7; the D is unclear. The CDR3 extends over 13 amino acids. Germline CDR1 reads MGHRA; CDR2 reads YSYEKL. V was pared by 0 bases and J by 3 bases, with 6 bases between.

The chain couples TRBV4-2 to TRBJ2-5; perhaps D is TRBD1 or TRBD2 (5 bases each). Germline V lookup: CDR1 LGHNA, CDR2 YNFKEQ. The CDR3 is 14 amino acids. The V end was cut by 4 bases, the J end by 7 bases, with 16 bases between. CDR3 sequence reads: CASSPRDRWGTQYF. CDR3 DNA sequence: TGTGCCAGCAGCCCCCGGGACCGATGGGGGACCCAGTACTTC.

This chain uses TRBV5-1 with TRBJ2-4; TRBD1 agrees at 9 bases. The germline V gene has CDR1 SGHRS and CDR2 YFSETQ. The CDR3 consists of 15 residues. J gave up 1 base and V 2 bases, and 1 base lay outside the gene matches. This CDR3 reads CASSFGQGAKNIQYF. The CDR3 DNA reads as TGCGCCAGCAGCTTTGGACAGGGGGCCAAAAACATTCAGTACTTC.

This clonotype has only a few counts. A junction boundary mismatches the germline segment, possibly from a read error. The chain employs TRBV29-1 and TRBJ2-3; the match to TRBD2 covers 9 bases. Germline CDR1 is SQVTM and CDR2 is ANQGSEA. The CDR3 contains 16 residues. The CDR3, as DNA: TGCAGCGCTGAAATAGCGGGGGCTTCTAGCACAGATACGCAGTATTTT. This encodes CSAEIAGASSTDTQYF.

CDR3 region: CASSLRQGAVWDEQFF. The CDR3 DNA reads as TGTGCCAGCAGCCTGCGCCAGGGGGCTGTCTGGGATGAGCAGTTCTTC. This chain uses TRBV28 with TRBJ2-1, with 8 bases identical to TRBD1. Germline CDR1 reads MDHEN; CDR2 reads SYDVKM. The V and J ends lost 6 bases and 8 bases, in that order; junction bases with no gene match: 15. There are 16 residues in the CDR3.

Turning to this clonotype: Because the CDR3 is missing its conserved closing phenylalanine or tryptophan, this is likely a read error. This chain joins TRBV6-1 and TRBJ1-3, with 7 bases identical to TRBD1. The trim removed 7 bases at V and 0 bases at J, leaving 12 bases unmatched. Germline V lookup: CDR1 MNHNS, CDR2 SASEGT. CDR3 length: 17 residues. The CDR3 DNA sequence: TGTGCCAGCACCAAAGGGGGCAGGTTGAGCTCTGGAAACACCATATATTGT. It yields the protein CASTKGGRLSSGNTIYC.

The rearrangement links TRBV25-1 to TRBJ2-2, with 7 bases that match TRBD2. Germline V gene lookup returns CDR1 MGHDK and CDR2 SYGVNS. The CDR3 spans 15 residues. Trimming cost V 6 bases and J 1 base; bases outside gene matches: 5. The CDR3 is CASRKAGVNTGELFF. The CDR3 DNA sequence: TGTGCCAGCAGGAAGGCGGGGGTGAACACCGGGGAGCTGTTTTTT.